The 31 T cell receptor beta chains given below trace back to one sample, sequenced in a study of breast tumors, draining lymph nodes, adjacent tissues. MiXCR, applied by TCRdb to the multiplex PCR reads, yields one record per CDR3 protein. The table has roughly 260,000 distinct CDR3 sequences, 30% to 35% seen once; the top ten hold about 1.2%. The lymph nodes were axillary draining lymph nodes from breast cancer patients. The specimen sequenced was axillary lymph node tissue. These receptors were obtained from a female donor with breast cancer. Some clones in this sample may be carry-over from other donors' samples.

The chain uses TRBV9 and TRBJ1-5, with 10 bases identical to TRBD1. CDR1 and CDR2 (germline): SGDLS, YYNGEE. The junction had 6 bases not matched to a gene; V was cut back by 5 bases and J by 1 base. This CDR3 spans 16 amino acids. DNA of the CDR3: TGTGCCAGCAGGACCGGGACAGGGGAGAGCAATCAGCCCCAGCATTTT. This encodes CASRTGTGESNQPQHF. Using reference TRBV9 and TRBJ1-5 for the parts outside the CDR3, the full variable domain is DSGVTQTPKHLITATGQRVTLRCSPRSGDLSVYWYQQSLDQGLQFLIQYYNGEERAKGNILERFSAQQFPDLHSELNLSSLELGDSALYFCASRTGTGESNQPQHFGDGTRLSIL.

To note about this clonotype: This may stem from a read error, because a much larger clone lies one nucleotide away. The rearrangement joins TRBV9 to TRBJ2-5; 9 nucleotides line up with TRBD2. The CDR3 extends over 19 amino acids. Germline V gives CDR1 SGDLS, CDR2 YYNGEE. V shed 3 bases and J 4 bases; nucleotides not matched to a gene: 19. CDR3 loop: CASSGLQGNLAGAGETQYF. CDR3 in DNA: TGTGCCAGCAGCGGATTACAGGGGAACTTAGCGGGAGCGGGAGAGACCCAGTACTTC. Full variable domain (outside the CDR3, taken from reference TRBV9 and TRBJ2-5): DSGVTQTPKHLITATGQRVTLRCSPRSGDLSVYWYQQSLDQGLQFLIQYYNGEERAKGNILERFSAQQFPDLHSELNLSSLELGDSALYFCASSGLQGNLAGAGETQYFGPGTRLLVL.

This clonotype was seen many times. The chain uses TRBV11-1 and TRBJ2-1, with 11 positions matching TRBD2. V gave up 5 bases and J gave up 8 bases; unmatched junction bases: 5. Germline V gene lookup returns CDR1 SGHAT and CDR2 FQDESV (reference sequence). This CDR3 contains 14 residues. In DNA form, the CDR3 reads TGTGCCAGCAGCCCGACTAGCGGGATAGATGAGCAGTTCTTC. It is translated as CASSPTSGIDEQFF. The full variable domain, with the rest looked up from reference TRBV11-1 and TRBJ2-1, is EAEVAQSPRYKITEKSQAVAFWCDPISGHATLYWYRQILGQGPELLVQFQDESVVDDSQLPKDRFSAERLKGVDSTLKIQPAELGDSAMYLCASSPTSGIDEQFFGPGTRLTVL.

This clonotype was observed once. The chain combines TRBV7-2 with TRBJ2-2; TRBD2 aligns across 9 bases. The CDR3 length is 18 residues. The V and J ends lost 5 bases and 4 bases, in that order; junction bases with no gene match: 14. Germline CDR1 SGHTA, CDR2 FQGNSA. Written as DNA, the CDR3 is TGTGCCAGCAGCCTAGGACTGGCGGGAGGGCCGGGCACCGGGGAGCTGTTTTTT. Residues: CASSLGLAGGPGTGELFF.

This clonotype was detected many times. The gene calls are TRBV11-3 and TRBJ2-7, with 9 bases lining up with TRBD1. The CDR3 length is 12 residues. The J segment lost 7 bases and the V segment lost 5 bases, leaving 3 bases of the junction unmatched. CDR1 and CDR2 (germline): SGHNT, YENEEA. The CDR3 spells CASSRDREEQYF. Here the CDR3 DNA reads TGTGCCAGCAGCCGGGACAGGGAAGAGCAGTACTTC.

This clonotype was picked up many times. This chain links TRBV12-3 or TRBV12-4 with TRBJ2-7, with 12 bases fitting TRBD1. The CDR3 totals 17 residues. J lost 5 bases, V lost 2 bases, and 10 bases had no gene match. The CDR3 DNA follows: TGTGCCAGCAGTTTAACCAATCCGGGACAGGGGGCCCACGAGCAGTACTTC. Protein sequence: CASSLTNPGQGAHEQYF.

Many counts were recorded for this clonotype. The CDR3: CASSLQLGRETQYF. As DNA, the CDR3 is TGTGCCAGCAGCTTACAGTTAGGGCGAGAGACCCAGTACTTC. The chain carries TRBV7-8 and TRBJ2-5; D not resolved. Germline CDR1 SGHVS, CDR2 FQNEAQ. The CDR3 runs to 14 residues. Trimming pared 2 bases from V and 4 bases from J, leaving 11 bases between.

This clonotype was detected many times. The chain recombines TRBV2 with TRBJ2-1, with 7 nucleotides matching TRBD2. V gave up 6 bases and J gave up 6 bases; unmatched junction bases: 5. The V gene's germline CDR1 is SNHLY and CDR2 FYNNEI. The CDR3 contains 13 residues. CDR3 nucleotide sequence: TGTGCCAGCAGCGGACTAGAGATCAATGAGCAGTTCTTC. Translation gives CASSGLEINEQFF.

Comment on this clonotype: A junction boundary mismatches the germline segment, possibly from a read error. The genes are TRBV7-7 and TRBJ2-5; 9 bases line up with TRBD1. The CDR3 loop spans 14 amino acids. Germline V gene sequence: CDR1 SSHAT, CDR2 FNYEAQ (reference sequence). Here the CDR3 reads CASSSGTGQETQYF. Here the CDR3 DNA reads TGTGCTAGCAGCTCCGGGACAGGGCAAGAGACCCAGTACTTC.

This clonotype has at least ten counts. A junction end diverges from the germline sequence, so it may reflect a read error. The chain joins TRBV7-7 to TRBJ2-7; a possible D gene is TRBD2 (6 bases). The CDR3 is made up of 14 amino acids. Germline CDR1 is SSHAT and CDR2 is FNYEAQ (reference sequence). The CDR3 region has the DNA TGTGCTAGCAGCGCCCGGGACTCGGCCTACGAGCAGTACTTC. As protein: CASSARDSAYEQYF.

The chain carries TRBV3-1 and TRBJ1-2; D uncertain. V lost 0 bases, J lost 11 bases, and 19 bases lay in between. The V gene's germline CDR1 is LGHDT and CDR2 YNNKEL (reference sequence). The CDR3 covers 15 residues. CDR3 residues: CASSQDPQDSAEYTF. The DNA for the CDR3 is TGTGCCAGCAGCCAAGATCCCCAAGACTCTGCTGAGTACACCTTC.

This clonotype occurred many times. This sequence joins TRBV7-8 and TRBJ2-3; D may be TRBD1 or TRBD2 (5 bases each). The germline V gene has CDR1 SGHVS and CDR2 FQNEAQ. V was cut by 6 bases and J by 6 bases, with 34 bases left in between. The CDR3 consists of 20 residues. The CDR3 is CASRGEGADYPKIFVDTQYF. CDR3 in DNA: TGTGCCAGCAGGGGAGAAGGGGCCGACTACCCGAAAATTTTTGTGGATACGCAGTATTTT.

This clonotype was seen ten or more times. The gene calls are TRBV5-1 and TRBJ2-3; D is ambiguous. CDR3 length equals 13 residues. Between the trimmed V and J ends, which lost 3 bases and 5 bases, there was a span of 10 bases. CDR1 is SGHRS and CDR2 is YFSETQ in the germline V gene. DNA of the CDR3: TGCGCCAGCAGCTCCGATTTAGTAGATACGCAGTATTTT. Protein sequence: CASSSDLVDTQYF.

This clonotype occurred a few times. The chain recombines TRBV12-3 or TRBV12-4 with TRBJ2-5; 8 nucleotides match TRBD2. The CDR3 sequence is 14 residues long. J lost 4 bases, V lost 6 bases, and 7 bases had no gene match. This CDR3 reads CASSFAGGGETQYF. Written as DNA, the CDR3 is TGTGCCAGCAGCTTCGCGGGAGGAGGAGAGACCCAGTACTTC.

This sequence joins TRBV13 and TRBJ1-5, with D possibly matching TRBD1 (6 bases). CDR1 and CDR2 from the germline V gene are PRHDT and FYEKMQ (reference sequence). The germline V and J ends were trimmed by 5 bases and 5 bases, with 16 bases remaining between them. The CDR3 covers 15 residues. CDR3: CASSKGGCPHQPQHF. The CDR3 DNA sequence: TGTGCCAGCAGCAAAGGGGGGTGTCCCCATCAGCCCCAGCATTTT.

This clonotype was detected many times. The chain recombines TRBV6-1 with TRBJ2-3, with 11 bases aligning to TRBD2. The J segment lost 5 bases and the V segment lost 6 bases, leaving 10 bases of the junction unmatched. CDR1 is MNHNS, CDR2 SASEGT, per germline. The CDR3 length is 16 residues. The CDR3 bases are TGTGCCAGCAGCGTAGTAGCGGGAGGGCCGGGAGATACGCAGTATTTT. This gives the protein CASSVVAGGPGDTQYF.

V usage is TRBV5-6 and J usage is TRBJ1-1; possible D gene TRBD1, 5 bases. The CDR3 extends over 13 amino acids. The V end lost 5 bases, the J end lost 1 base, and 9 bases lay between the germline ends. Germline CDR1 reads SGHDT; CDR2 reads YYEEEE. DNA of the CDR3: TGTGCCAGCAGTGGCAGGGCGAACACTGAAGCTTTCTTT. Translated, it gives CASSGRANTEAFF.

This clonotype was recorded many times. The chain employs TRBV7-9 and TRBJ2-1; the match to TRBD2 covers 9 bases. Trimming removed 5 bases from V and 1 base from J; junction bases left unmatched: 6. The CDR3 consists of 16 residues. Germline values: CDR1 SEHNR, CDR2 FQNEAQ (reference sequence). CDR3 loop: CASSPPTSGSYNEQFF. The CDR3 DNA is TGTGCCAGCAGCCCTCCGACTAGCGGTTCCTACAATGAGCAGTTCTTC. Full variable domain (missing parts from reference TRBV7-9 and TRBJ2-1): DTGVSQNPRHKITKRGQNVTFRCDPISEHNRLYWYRQTLGQGPEFLTYFQNEAQLEKSRLLSDRFSAERPKGSFSTLEIQRTEQGDSAMYLCASSPPTSGSYNEQFFGPGTRLTVL.

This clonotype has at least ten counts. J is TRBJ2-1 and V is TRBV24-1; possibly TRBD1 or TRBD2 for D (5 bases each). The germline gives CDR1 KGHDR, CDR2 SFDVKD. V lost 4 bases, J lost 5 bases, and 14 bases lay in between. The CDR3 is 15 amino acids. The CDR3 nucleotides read TGTGCCACCAGTGACCCACGGGTGGGGGACAATGAGCAGTTCTTC. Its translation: CATSDPRVGDNEQFF.

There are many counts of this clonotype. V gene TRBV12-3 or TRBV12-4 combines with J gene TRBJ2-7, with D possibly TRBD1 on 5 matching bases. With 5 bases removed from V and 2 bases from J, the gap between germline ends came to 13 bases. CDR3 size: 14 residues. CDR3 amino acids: CASSDLGPTYEQYF. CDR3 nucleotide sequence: TGTGCCAGCAGTGACTTGGGGCCGACCTACGAGCAGTACTTC.

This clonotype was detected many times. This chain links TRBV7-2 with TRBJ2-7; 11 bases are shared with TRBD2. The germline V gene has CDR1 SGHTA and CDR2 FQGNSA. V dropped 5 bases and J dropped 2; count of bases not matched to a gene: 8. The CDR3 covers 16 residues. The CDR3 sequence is CASSTRTSGSPYEQYF. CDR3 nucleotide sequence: TGTGCCAGCAGCACCCGAACTAGCGGGAGCCCCTACGAGCAGTACTTC.

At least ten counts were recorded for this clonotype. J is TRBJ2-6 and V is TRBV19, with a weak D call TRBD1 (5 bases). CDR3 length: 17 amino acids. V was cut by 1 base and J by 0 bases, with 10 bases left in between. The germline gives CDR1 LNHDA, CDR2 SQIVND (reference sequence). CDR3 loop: CASSIVDMFSGANVLTF. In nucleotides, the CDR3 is TGTGCCAGTAGTATAGTGGACATGTTCTCTGGGGCCAACGTCCTGACTTTC.

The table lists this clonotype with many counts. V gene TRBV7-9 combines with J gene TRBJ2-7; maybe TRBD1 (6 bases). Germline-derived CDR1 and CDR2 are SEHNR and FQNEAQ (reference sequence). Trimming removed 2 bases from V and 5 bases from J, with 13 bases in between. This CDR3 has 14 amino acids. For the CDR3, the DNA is TGTGCCAGCAGCTTAAATCTTGGACAGAACGAGCAGTACTTC. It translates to CASSLNLGQNEQYF.

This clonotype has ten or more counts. The CDR3 DNA follows: TGCGCCAGCAGCCCCGGGACTAGCGGGTTTTTCGAGCAGTACTTC. This translates into CASSPGTSGFFEQYF. This rearrangement joins TRBV4-1 to TRBJ2-7; the match to TRBD2 covers 12 bases. The CDR3 contains 15 residues. Germline assignment: CDR1 MGHRA and CDR2 YSYEKL. With V trimmed by 4 bases and J by 6 bases, 7 bases remained unmatched.

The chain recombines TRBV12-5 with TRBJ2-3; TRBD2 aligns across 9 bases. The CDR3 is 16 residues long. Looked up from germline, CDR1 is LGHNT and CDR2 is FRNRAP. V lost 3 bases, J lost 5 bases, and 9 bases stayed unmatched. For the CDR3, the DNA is TGTGCTAGTGGTTTCGGCACTAGCGGGTGGGGAGATACGCAGTATTTT. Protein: CASGFGTSGWGDTQYF.

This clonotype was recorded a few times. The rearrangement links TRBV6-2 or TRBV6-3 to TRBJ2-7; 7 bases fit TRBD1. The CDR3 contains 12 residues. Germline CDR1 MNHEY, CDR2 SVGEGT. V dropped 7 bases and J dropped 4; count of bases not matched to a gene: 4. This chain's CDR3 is CASKKQGYEQYF. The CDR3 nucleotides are TGTGCCAGCAAAAAACAGGGGTACGAGCAGTACTTC.

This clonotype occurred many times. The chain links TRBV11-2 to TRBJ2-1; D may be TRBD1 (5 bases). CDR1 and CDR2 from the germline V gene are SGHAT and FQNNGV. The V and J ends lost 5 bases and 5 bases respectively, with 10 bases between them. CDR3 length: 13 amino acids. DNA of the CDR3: TGTGCCAGCAGCCTGGACACTAACAATGAGCAGTTCTTC. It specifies CASSLDTNNEQFF. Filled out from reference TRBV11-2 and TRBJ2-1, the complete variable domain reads EAGVAQSPRYKIIEKRQSVAFWCNPISGHATLYWYQQILGQGPKLLIQFQNNGVVDDSQLPKDRFSAERLKGVDSTLKIQPAKLEDSAVYLCASSLDTNNEQFFGPGTRLTVL.

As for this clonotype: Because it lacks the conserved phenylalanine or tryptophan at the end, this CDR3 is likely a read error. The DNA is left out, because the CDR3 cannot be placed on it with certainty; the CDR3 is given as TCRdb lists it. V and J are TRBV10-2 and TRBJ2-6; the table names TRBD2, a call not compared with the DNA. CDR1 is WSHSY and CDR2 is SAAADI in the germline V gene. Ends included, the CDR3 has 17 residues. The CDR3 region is CATSAGGRTSGANVPTL.

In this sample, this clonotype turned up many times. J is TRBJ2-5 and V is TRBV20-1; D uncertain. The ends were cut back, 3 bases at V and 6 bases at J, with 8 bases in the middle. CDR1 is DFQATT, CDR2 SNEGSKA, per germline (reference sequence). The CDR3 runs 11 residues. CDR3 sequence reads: CSARGGQTQYF. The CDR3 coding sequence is TGCAGTGCTAGGGGTGGACAGACCCAGTACTTC.

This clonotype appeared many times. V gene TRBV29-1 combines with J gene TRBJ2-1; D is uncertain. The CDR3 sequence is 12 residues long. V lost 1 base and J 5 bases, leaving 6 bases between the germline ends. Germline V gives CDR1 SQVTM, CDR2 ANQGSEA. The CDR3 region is CSVEGINNEQFF. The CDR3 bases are TGCAGCGTTGAAGGGATTAACAATGAGCAGTTCTTC.

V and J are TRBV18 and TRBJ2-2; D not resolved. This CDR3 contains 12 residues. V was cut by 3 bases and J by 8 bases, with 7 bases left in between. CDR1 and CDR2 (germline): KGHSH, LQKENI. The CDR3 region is CASSPLRGELFF. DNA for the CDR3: TGTGCCAGCTCACCCCTTCGGGGGGAGCTGTTTTTT.